The T cell receptor (beta chain) under discussion was sequenced for a study of cytomegalovirus exposure and HLA in healthy donors. Vbeta (60) and Jbeta (13) primers were used in the PCR. Methods used by the authors: In a later analysis, the count reached about 82 million unique TCR beta chains, with 8.5 million to 14 million shared. Method: immunoSEQ multiplex PCR; TCRdb's copy keeps in-frame clones and lacks some. D and trimming were read from the DNA, whereas the V and J calls and clone size are those reported in that table. Its listing shows under 200,000 clones. Source material: PBMCs. The receptor was derived from a man under 40 in good health and CMV-seronegative.

The CDR3 nucleotides are TGTGCCAGCAGCTTAGGAGGGATCAATCAGCCCCAGCATTTT. Its protein product is CASSLGGINQPQHF. The genes are TRBV7-6 and TRBJ1-5; D is uncertain. V lost 1 base and J 3 bases, leaving 7 bases between the germline ends. The CDR3 runs to 14 residues. The germline V gene encodes CDR1 SGHVS and CDR2 FNYEAQ.